Shown below are 18 T cell receptor beta chains from a single sample sequenced in a study of blood T cell repertoires in COVID-19. Profiling relied on immunoSEQ multiplex PCR, and the TCRdb table lists in-frame clones only, not all of them. The data show about 380,000 clones, roughly 85% seen once. Sequenced: peripheral blood. These receptor sequences come from a woman between 18 and 30 years old with acute or convalescent COVID-19.

The V gene is TRBV4-1, the J gene TRBJ2-5; a weak D match, TRBD1 (6 bases). The V end was cut by 0 bases, the J end by 7 bases, with 18 bases between. CDR3 length: 16 amino acids. The germline gives CDR1 MGHRA, CDR2 YSYEKL. CDR3 region: CASSQDGRGGFGTQYF. The CDR3 nucleotides read TGCGCCAGCAGCCAAGATGGCAGGGGCGGCTTCGGGACCCAGTACTTC.

The chain has TRBV28 and TRBJ1-2; 11 bases align to TRBD1. J lost 3 bases, V lost 4 bases, and 4 bases had no gene match. Germline CDR1 MDHEN, CDR2 SYDVKM. The CDR3 length is 15 residues. The CDR3 sequence is CASSSDRGRDYGYTF. The CDR3 DNA reads TGTGCCAGCAGTTCGGACAGGGGGCGCGACTATGGCTACACCTTC.

The V gene is TRBV28, the J gene TRBJ1-6; D is uncertain. The CDR3 runs to 14 residues. Germline values: CDR1 MDHEN, CDR2 SYDVKM. V was pared by 5 bases and J by 0 bases, with 5 bases between. CDR3: CASSQNSYNSPLHF. For the CDR3, the DNA is TGTGCCAGCAGTCAAAACTCCTATAATTCACCCCTCCACTTT.

This chain connects TRBV6-1 to TRBJ1-1; D may be TRBD1 (6 bases). CDR1 is MNHNS, CDR2 SASEGT, per germline. V gave up 2 bases and J gave up 3 bases, with 10 bases separating them. This CDR3 region has 14 residues. This chain's CDR3 is CASSERTDYTEAFF. In DNA form, the CDR3 reads TGTGCCAGCAGTGAAAGGACAGACTACACTGAAGCTTTCTTT.

The CDR3, as DNA: TGTGCCAGCAGCTACCCGGGAGGGCAGGACACTGAAGCTTTCTTT. Translated: CASSYPGGQDTEAFF. The rearrangement uses TRBV7-9 and TRBJ1-1, with D hard to call. In germline, CDR1 is SEHNR, CDR2 FQNEAQ (reference sequence). V was cut by 4 bases and J by 3 bases, with 15 bases left in between. This CDR3 is 15 amino acids long. The full variable domain, in which reference TRBV7-9 and TRBJ1-1 provide the parts outside the CDR3, is DTGVSQNPRHKITKRGQNVTFRCDPISEHNRLYWYRQTLGQGPEFLTYFQNEAQLEKSRLLSDRFSAERPKGSFSTLEIQRTEQGDSAMYLCASSYPGGQDTEAFFGQGTRLTVV.

The chain recombines TRBV24-1 with TRBJ1-5; maybe TRBD1 (5 bases). Germline CDR1 and CDR2: KGHDR and SFDVKD. The CDR3 has 15 residues. The ends were cut back, 2 bases at V and 0 bases at J, with 7 bases in the middle. The DNA for the CDR3 is TGTGCCACCAGTGATTGGGGGGGTAGCAATCAGCCCCAGCATTTT. Its protein is CATSDWGGSNQPQHF.

This clone has more than one count but fewer than ten. V usage is TRBV3-1 (or the pseudogene TRBV3-2) and J usage is TRBJ2-5, with 8 bases lining up with TRBD2. The V gene's germline CDR1 is LGHDT and CDR2 YNNKEL (reference sequence). J gave up 4 bases and V 2 bases, and 6 bases lay outside the gene matches. The CDR3 contains 15 residues. The DNA for the CDR3 is TGTGCCAGCAGCCAACGGACGGGGGGGCCAGAGACCCAGTACTTC. Translating gives CASSQRTGGPETQYF.

This chain links TRBV5-1 with TRBJ2-1, with D possibly being TRBD2 (6 bases). Trimming took off 2 bases at V and 6 bases at J, with 15 bases between the two ends. This CDR3 comprises 15 residues. The V gene's germline CDR1 is SGHRS and CDR2 YFSETQ. DNA for the CDR3: TGCGCCAGCAGCTTTGACGGGACTTCCACCAATGAGCAGTTCTTC. Residues: CASSFDGTSTNEQFF.

V usage is TRBV4-1 and J usage is TRBJ2-7, with TRBD2 matching 11 bases. Trimming cost V 4 bases and J 1 base; bases outside gene matches: 3. The CDR3 totals 15 residues. The germline V gene has CDR1 MGHRA and CDR2 YSYEKL. In nucleotides, the CDR3 is TGCGCCAGCAGCCTACTAGCGGGGGTTTCCTACGAGCAGTACTTC. Protein sequence: CASSLLAGVSYEQYF.

This chain uses TRBV6-5 with TRBJ2-5, with TRBD1 identical over 7 bases. Germline CDR1 is MNHEY and CDR2 is SVGAGI. V gave up 5 bases and J gave up 1 base; unmatched junction bases: 1. The CDR3 spans 13 residues. The CDR3 sequence is CASSRDSQETQYF. CDR3 coding DNA: TGTGCCAGCAGTCGGGACAGCCAAGAGACCCAGTACTTC.

The chain joins TRBV6-1 to TRBJ2-7, with D possibly matching TRBD1 (6 bases). There are 11 residues in the CDR3. Germline loops: CDR1 MNHNS, CDR2 SASEGT. The CDR3: CASSEATGQVV. CDR3 nucleotide sequence: TGTGCCAGCAGTGAAGCAACAGGGCAGGTTGTC.

This clone was seen only a few times. The CDR3 DNA is TGTGCCACCCACCAGGACAGTAATTACCCTTATGGCTACACCTTC. Protein: CATHQDSNYPYGYTF. The rearrangement uses TRBV19 and TRBJ1-2; the D gene is possibly TRBD1 (6 bases). CDR1 and CDR2 (germline): LNHDA, SQIVND (reference sequence). The CDR3 has 15 residues. V was clipped by 10 bases and J by 5 bases, with 23 bases between them.

The rearrangement joins TRBV3-1 (or the pseudogene TRBV3-2) to TRBJ2-7; TRBD2 agrees at 11 bases. With 5 bases clipped from V and 6 bases from J, the junction kept 9 bases outside the gene matches. The CDR3 length is 15 residues. CDR1 and CDR2 from the germline V gene are LGHDT and YNNKEL (reference sequence). The CDR3: CASSTRSGRAGEQYF. The CDR3 DNA reads as TGTGCCAGCAGCACCCGTAGCGGGAGGGCCGGCGAGCAGTACTTC.

The chain employs TRBV2 and TRBJ1-4, with TRBD1 matching 7 bases. This CDR3 comprises 14 residues. V lost 5 bases to trimming and J lost 7 bases; unmatched junction nucleotides: 7. Germline CDR1 and CDR2: SNHLY and FYNNEI. CDR3 coding DNA: TGTGCCAGCAGTCGACAGGGTGACACTGAAAAACTGTTTTTT. Its protein product is CASSRQGDTEKLFF.

This rearrangement joins TRBV7-2 to TRBJ1-3, with D unresolved. The CDR3 length is 16 residues. Trimming took off 5 bases at V and 1 base at J, with 15 bases between the two ends. The germline gives CDR1 SGHTA, CDR2 FQGNSA. CDR3 nucleotides: TGTGCCAGCAGCCCCCAAATCTGGGCTTCTGGAAACACCATATATTTT. Amino acid sequence: CASSPQIWASGNTIYF.

This clone was counted once. The rearrangement uses TRBV24-1 and TRBJ2-4; 9 nucleotides match TRBD1. V lost 3 bases and J lost 0; bases outside the gene matches: 8. The CDR3 is 18 amino acids. Germline CDR1 and CDR2: KGHDR and SFDVKD. The CDR3 nucleotides are TGTGCCACCAGTGATACGCGGACAGGGGCCATAGCCAAAAACATTCAGTACTTC. This encodes CATSDTRTGAIAKNIQYF.

V gene TRBV2 combines with J gene TRBJ1-6; 9 nucleotides agree with TRBD1. The CDR3 totals 16 residues. The V gene end was trimmed by 5 bases and the J gene end by 7 bases; junction bases not matched to a gene: 9. Per germline, CDR1 SNHLY and CDR2 FYNNEI. In DNA, the CDR3 is TGTGCCAGCAGTCTTGGACAGGGGACAAAAAATTCACCCCTCCACTTT. It yields the protein CASSLGQGTKNSPLHF.

The chain has TRBV2 and TRBJ1-4, with D unclear. The germline CDR1 and CDR2 sequences are SNHLY and FYNNEI. The CDR3 extends over 13 amino acids. V gave up 8 bases and J gave up 5 bases, with 12 bases separating them. As DNA, the CDR3 is TGTGCCAGCGGTCGGCAGACAAATGAAAAACTGTTTTTT. It specifies CASGRQTNEKLFF.